This T cell receptor (beta chain) was documented in a study of control samples from healthy donors and cancer patients (dated by TCRdb to 2018 to 2021). The CDR1 and CDR2 encoded by the germline V gene (reference sequence) are GTSNPN and SVGIG. The CDR3, from cysteine to phenylalanine, totals 13 residues. The kept DNA is CDR3 alone, 39 bases in frame from the first base. V has 5 bases trimmed and J has 3 bases trimmed; junction bases matching no gene number 3. The method behind the library was the immunoSEQ multiplex PCR assay. TCRdb re-hosts the immuneACCESS table, in-frame sequences only. Its copies lack some clones; in the studies checked, an unresolved V gene accounts for under half of them, and the cause for the rest is not known. The sample contains 95,000 to 130,000 clones, 75% to 90% of them found a single time. Together, the top ten hold approximately 1.1% of the sample. On this clone itself: Which antigen it targets is not known. Nothing much larger sits one base from this clone, and base qualities are not available.

The receptor comes from a woman aged 50 to 65 with colorectal cancer. Sequencing was carried out using PBMCs. The chain is made from TRBV30 and TRBJ1-1, with TRBD1 identical over 10 junction bases. CDR3 sequence: CAWGGTGDTEAFF. Read as DNA, the sequence is TGTGCCTGGGGCGGGACAGGGGACACTGAAGCTTTCTTT.